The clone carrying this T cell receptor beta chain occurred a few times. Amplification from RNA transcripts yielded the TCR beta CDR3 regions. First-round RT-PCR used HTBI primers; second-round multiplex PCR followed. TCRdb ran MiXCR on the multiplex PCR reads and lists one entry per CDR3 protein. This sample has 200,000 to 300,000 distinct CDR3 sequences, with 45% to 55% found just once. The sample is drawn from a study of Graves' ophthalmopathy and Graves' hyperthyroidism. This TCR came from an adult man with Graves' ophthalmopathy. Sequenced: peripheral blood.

The CDR3 reads CASSHRVQETQYF. The CDR3 coding sequence is TGTGCCAGCAGCCACAGGGTACAAGAGACCCAGTACTTC. The rearrangement links TRBV2 to TRBJ2-5; D might be TRBD1 (6 bases). From germline, CDR1 is SNHLY and CDR2 FYNNEI. The CDR3 spans 13 residues. The V gene lost 6 bases and the J gene lost 2 bases, with 10 bases spanning the gap.